The 21 T cell receptor beta chains reported below all come from one sample, sequenced in a study of T cells of healthy individuals. TCRdb re-called the 5' RACE reads through MiXCR, storing one row per CDR3 protein. The sample comprises roughly 76,000 distinct CDR3 sequences, about 5% of which are singletons, and around 6.9% rests with the top ten. Source of these receptors: a female donor in good health.

This clonotype showed up just a few times. The chain couples TRBV4-1 to TRBJ2-7; D may be TRBD1 (5 bases). Trimming took off 0 bases at V and 0 bases at J, with 12 bases between the two ends. The CDR3 runs 16 residues. Germline V gene sequence: CDR1 MGHRA, CDR2 YSYEKL. The CDR3 region has the DNA TGCGCCAGCAGCCAAGATAGGGCAGACAGCTCCTACGAGCAGTACTTC. This sequence encodes CASSQDRADSSYEQYF.

This clonotype was detected ten times or more. CDR3 region: CASRPPTENSYEQYF. The CDR3 region has the DNA TGTGCCAGCAGACCCCCGACCGAAAACTCCTACGAGCAGTACTTC. The chain employs TRBV6-6 and TRBJ2-7; D uncertain. Trimming shortened V by 6 bases and J by 0 bases, and 15 bases separated the two germline ends. Germline assignment: CDR1 MNHNY and CDR2 SVGAGI (reference sequence). CDR3 size: 15 residues.

This clonotype was counted many times. The rearrangement joins TRBV25-1 to TRBJ2-7; D call uncertain. This CDR3 is built from 13 residues. V shed 5 bases and J shed 8 bases, with 16 bases lying between them. Germline-derived CDR1 and CDR2 are MGHDK and SYGVNS. The CDR3 DNA reads as TGTGCCAGCAGTCCACTCGCGTTTGTCCAGCAGTACTTC. Its protein is CASSPLAFVQQYF.

At least ten counts were recorded for this clonotype. DNA of the CDR3: TGCAGCGTTGCTCTAGCGAGCTCCTACAATGAGCAGTTCTTC. Translation gives CSVALASSYNEQFF. This rearrangement joins TRBV29-1 to TRBJ2-1, with a possible D match to TRBD2 (6 bases). CDR3 length: 14 residues. Trimming stripped 4 bases from V and 0 bases from J, with 10 bases between. CDR1 SQVTM and CDR2 ANQGSEA come from the germline V gene.

In this sample, this clonotype turned up many times. The chain employs TRBV7-2 and TRBJ2-7, with D possibly TRBD2 on 5 matching bases. This CDR3 is 15 amino acids long. CDR1 SGHTA and CDR2 FQGNSA come from the germline V gene. V dropped 4 bases and J dropped 0 bases, with 13 bases sitting between them. In nucleotides, the CDR3 is TGTGCCAGCAGCTCGTACCTAGCCGCCTCCTACGAGCAGTACTTC. It translates to CASSSYLAASYEQYF. The full variable domain, rest sourced from reference TRBV7-2 and TRBJ2-7, is GAGVSQSPSNKVTEKGKDVELRCDPISGHTALYWYRQSLGQGLEFLIYFQGNSAPDKSGLPSDRFSAERTGGSVSTLTIQRTQQEDSAVYLCASSSYLAASYEQYFGPGTRLTVT.

The rearrangement joins TRBV28 to TRBJ1-2, with D tentatively TRBD1 (6 bases). V was shortened by 7 bases and J by 5 bases, with 11 bases between the two germline ends. The CDR3 is 12 amino acids. The germline V gene has CDR1 MDHEN and CDR2 SYDVKM. The CDR3 bases are TGTGCCAGCACCCAGGGGAGGTATGGCTACACCTTC. It yields the protein CASTQGRYGYTF.

This clonotype was observed many times. CDR3 bases: TGTGCCAGCAGCCAATTCTCTCAGGGGGCGCGGAATTCACCCCTCCACTTT. Amino acids: CASSQFSQGARNSPLHF. This chain connects TRBV13 to TRBJ1-6; 8 positions match TRBD1. There are 17 residues in the CDR3. V was clipped by 5 bases and J by 7 bases; unmatched bases: 13. Germline loops: CDR1 PRHDT, CDR2 FYEKMQ (reference sequence). The full variable domain, its missing parts supplied by reference TRBV13 and TRBJ1-6, is AAGVIQSPRHLIKEKRETATLKCYPIPRHDTVYWYQQGPGQDPQFLISFYEKMQSDKGSIPDRFSAQQFSDYHSELNMSSLELGDSALYFCASSQFSQGARNSPLHFGNGTRLTVT.

This clonotype has more than one count but fewer than ten. The J gene is TRBJ2-7, the V gene TRBV7-9, with D perhaps assigned TRBD1 or TRBD2 (5 bases each). CDR3 length: 13 amino acids. Trimming removed 5 bases from V and 6 bases from J, with 14 bases in between. The V gene's germline CDR1 is SEHNR and CDR2 FQNEAQ (reference sequence). The CDR3 DNA reads TGTGCCAGCAGCCCTCAGGGAGTGGGCGAGCAGTACTTC. Amino acids: CASSPQGVGEQYF.

The sample holds many counts of this clonotype. This sequence joins TRBV7-2 and TRBJ2-2; D not certain. The germline V gene encodes CDR1 SGHTA and CDR2 FQGNSA. V lost 5 bases to trimming and J lost 2 bases, with 6 bases between them. The CDR3 is 13 residues long. CDR3 sequence (DNA): TGTGCCAGCAGCCGGCCTAACACCGGGGAGCTGTTTTTT. This codes for CASSRPNTGELFF. The full variable domain, rest sourced from reference TRBV7-2 and TRBJ2-2, is GAGVSQSPSNKVTEKGKDVELRCDPISGHTALYWYRQSLGQGLEFLIYFQGNSAPDKSGLPSDRFSAERTGGSVSTLTIQRTQQEDSAVYLCASSRPNTGELFFGEGSRLTVL.

This clonotype was found a few times. The DNA of the CDR3 is TGTGCCAGCAGTGAAGGGGGCTCTGGGGCCAACGTCCTGACTTTC. Its protein is CASSEGGSGANVLTF. The chain is built from TRBV6-1 and TRBJ2-6, with unresolved D. V lost 1 base and J 0 bases, leaving 4 bases between the germline ends. CDR3 length equals 15 residues. The germline gives CDR1 MNHNS, CDR2 SASEGT.

The chain couples TRBV29-1 to TRBJ2-1; D might be TRBD1 (5 bases). V was clipped by 2 bases and J by 1 base, with 9 bases between them. CDR3 size: 14 residues. Germline CDR1 and CDR2: SQVTM and ANQGSEA. This chain's CDR3 is CSVETGPSYNEQFF. Written as DNA, the CDR3 is TGCAGCGTTGAAACAGGTCCTTCCTACAATGAGCAGTTCTTC.

This clonotype occurred many times. V gene TRBV27 combines with J gene TRBJ2-7, with TRBD2 matching over 10 bases. This CDR3 has 14 residues. The germline CDR1 and CDR2 sequences are MNHEY and SMNVEV (reference sequence). The ends lost 5 bases at V and 2 bases at J; junction bases unmatched: 3. In DNA, the CDR3 is TGTGCCAGCAGTCCCGGGACTAGCGCCTACGAGCAGTACTTC. This translates into CASSPGTSAYEQYF.

This clonotype was counted ten times or more. The CDR3 protein is CASSSPSGWAHEQYF. The DNA for the CDR3 is TGTGCCAGCAGTTCCCCTAGCGGGTGGGCCCACGAGCAGTACTTC. The genes are TRBV28 and TRBJ2-7, with 8 nucleotides matching TRBD2. From germline, CDR1 is MDHEN and CDR2 SYDVKM. CDR3 size: 15 residues. The junction had 10 bases not matched to a gene; V was cut back by 4 bases and J by 5 bases.

This clonotype was seen many times. The chain recombines TRBV6-5 with TRBJ2-6; 9 nucleotides match TRBD2. The CDR3 runs to 19 residues. CDR1 is MNHEY and CDR2 is SVGAGI in the germline V gene. The V and J ends lost 2 bases and 1 base, in that order; junction bases with no gene match: 9. The DNA of the CDR3 is TGTGCCAGCAGTTACCAACTAGCGGGTGCCCCTTCTGGGGCCAACGTCCTGACTTTC. Residues: CASSYQLAGAPSGANVLTF.

This clonotype has a count of ten or more. The chain joins TRBV29-1 to TRBJ1-2; D might be TRBD1 (6 bases). V was trimmed by 4 bases and J by 6 bases, leaving 30 bases between them. Germline V gene data show CDR1 as SQVTM and CDR2 as ANQGSEA. The CDR3 has 18 residues. The CDR3 sequence is CSVVVGLVPAGAFNGYTF. In DNA form, the CDR3 reads TGCAGCGTTGTTGTGGGGTTGGTCCCTGCAGGGGCATTTAATGGCTACACCTTC. The full variable domain, rest sourced from reference TRBV29-1 and TRBJ1-2, is SAVISQKPSRDICQRGTSLTIQCQVDSQVTMMFWYRQQPGQSLTLIATANQGSEATYESGFVIDKFPISRPNLTFSTLTVSNMSPEDSSIYLCSVVVGLVPAGAFNGYTFGSGTRLTVV.

This rearrangement joins TRBV12-3 or TRBV12-4 to TRBJ2-1; D is perhaps TRBD1 or TRBD2 (5 bases each). Trimming stripped 6 bases from V and 3 bases from J, with 18 bases between. The CDR3 length is 16 residues. This chain's CDR3 is CASSPGSGTHYNEQFF. DNA for the CDR3: TGTGCCAGCAGCCCCGGTTCGGGGACCCACTACAATGAGCAGTTCTTC.

The V gene is TRBV14, the J gene TRBJ1-6; 8 bases map to TRBD1. Trimming took 3 bases from V and 6 from J; bases not matched to a gene: 7. Germline values: CDR1 SGHDN, CDR2 FVKESK. The CDR3 is made up of 16 amino acids. CDR3 sequence: CASSHLRQGANSPLHF. In DNA, the CDR3 is TGTGCCAGCAGCCATCTCCGTCAGGGGGCTAATTCACCCCTCCACTTT. Full variable domain (remainder filled in from reference TRBV14 and TRBJ1-6): EAGVTQFPSHSVIEKGQTVTLRCDPISGHDNLYWYRRVMGKEIKFLLHFVKESKQDESGMPNNRFLAERTGGTYSTLKVQPAELEDSGVYFCASSHLRQGANSPLHFGNGTRLTVT.

In its sample, this clonotype was seen many times. The chain employs TRBV20-1 and TRBJ2-1; 9 nucleotides match TRBD2. CDR3 length equals 17 residues. Unmatched junction bases numbered 15, after V lost 5 bases and J lost 4 bases. Germline-derived CDR1 and CDR2 are DFQATT and SNEGSKA (reference sequence). The CDR3 nucleotides are TGCAGTGCTTGGACTAGCGCCTACCTCAATAAATACAATGAGCAGTTCTTC. Translated, it gives CSAWTSAYLNKYNEQFF.

This clonotype turned up a few times. The chain links TRBV18 to TRBJ1-5; possible D gene TRBD1, 6 bases. Trimming pared 3 bases from V and 7 bases from J, leaving 16 bases between. In germline, CDR1 is KGHSH, CDR2 LQKENI. The CDR3 is 15 amino acids. The CDR3 protein is CASSPGHGREQPQHF. The CDR3 nucleotides are TGTGCCAGCTCACCGGGACACGGGAGGGAACAGCCCCAGCATTTT.

The table lists this clonotype with many counts. V gene TRBV7-2 combines with J gene TRBJ2-5, with 11 bases lining up with TRBD1. CDR1 and CDR2 (germline): SGHTA, FQGNSA. Trimming took 0 bases from V and 6 from J; bases not matched to a gene: 18. The CDR3 runs 20 residues. This chain's CDR3 is CASSLAGSPLWTGGAKTQYF. The DNA for the CDR3 is TGTGCCAGCAGCTTAGCGGGTAGCCCTCTCTGGACAGGGGGCGCGAAGACCCAGTACTTC.

This clonotype was recorded a few times. V and J are TRBV30 and TRBJ1-5, with D possibly being TRBD1 (6 bases). This CDR3 is built from 13 residues. Germline V gene sequence: CDR1 GTSNPN, CDR2 SVGIG (reference sequence). Trimming cost V 3 bases and J 6 bases, with 12 bases left between them. The CDR3 nucleotides are TGTGCCTGGAGCCTCCAGGGGTTTCAGCCCCAGCATTTT. Translation gives CAWSLQGFQPQHF.